This T cell receptor beta chain stems from a study of blood T cells in healthy people across ages. Through a sample-barcoded 5' primer and a J-beta primer mix, a second PCR was run for 7 to 11 cycles. From the 5' RACE reads, TCRdb called clonotypes with MiXCR, one entry per CDR3 protein. This repertoire shows about 1.6 million distinct CDR3 sequences, about 35% found once; its top ten account for about 11%. The sample comprised blood. The source is a woman aged 30 to 39 in good health.

The CDR3 loop is CATSDLPSGRVLAYEQYF. The DNA for the CDR3 is TGTGCCACCAGTGATTTGCCTAGCGGGAGGGTGCTAGCGTACGAGCAGTACTTC. The chain combines TRBV24-1 with TRBJ2-7, with TRBD2 identical over 12 bases. Germline CDR1 KGHDR, CDR2 SFDVKD. The CDR3 contains 18 residues. Losses at the gene ends were 0 bases for V and 4 bases for J; bases not matched to a gene: 9.